This TCR beta chain stems from a study of blood T cell repertoires in COVID-19. Study-wide context: Samples came from the United States, Italy and Spain, spanning acute and convalescent COVID-19. Nucleic acid was either cDNA or gDNA, and it came from T cells, B-cell-depleted T cells, or PBMCs.

As handled by the study authors: Reference gene primer amplification gave estimated nucleated cell counts. Profiling relied on immunoSEQ multiplex PCR, and the TCRdb table lists in-frame clones only, not all of them. The V and J calls and clone size were taken over from that table, and D and trimming were inferred from the DNA. This table has some 150,000 clones, around four fifths appearing once. This clone has just one count. The TCR comes from a woman in her forties with active or convalescent COVID-19. Material for sequencing was peripheral blood.

The CDR3 is CASSQVLTSGGRGDTQYF. The CDR3 nucleotides read TGTGCCAGCAGCCAAGTTCTCACTAGCGGGGGCCGGGGAGATACGCAGTATTTT. V is TRBV14 and J is TRBJ2-3; TRBD2 matches at 11 bases. J lost 5 bases, V lost 1 base, and 11 bases had no gene match. Germline CDR1 reads SGHDN; CDR2 reads FVKESK. The CDR3 contains 18 residues.